This T cell receptor (beta chain) was retrieved from a study of T cell changes during pregnancy in multiple sclerosis. The repertoire was sequenced with immunoSEQ multiplex PCR; TCRdb's copy has only in-frame clones and lacks some. This sample has fewer than 45,000 clones, with about nine tenths found just once. The sequence derives from a female donor in good health, enrolled as a control in a pregnancy study. The material was CD4+ T cells from peripheral blood mononuclear cells, obtained in the second trimester of pregnancy.

The CDR3 reads CASRRDYSQNQPQHF. The CDR3 region has the DNA TGCGCCAGCAGACGTGACTATTCCCAAAATCAGCCCCAGCATTTT. The genes are TRBV5-1 and TRBJ1-5; unclear D gene. V was pared by 5 bases and J by 4 bases, with 16 bases between. Per germline, CDR1 SGHRS and CDR2 YFSETQ. The CDR3 is 15 residues long. Full variable domain (outside the CDR3, taken from reference TRBV5-1 and TRBJ1-5): KAGVTQTPRYLIKTRGQQVTLSCSPISGHRSVSWYQQTPGQGLQFLFEYFSETQRNKGNFPGRFSGRQFSNSRSEMNVSTLELGDSALYLCASRRDYSQNQPQHFGDGTRLSIL.